The 22 T cell receptor beta chains presented below share a single source sample, sequenced in a study of blood T cells in healthy people across ages. A sample-barcoded 5' primer and a J-beta primer mix were used in a second PCR of about 6 to 11 cycles. MiXCR was run by TCRdb on the 5' RACE reads, yielding one entry per CDR3 protein. The sample shows approximately 850,000 distinct CDR3 sequences, under 45% of them seen only once. Sequenced input: blood. Every receptor here comes from a man aged 60 to 69 in good health.

The CDR3 here is CASRDRSHTDTQYF. The DNA of the CDR3 is TGTGCCAGCAGGGACAGGTCGCACACGGATACGCAGTATTTT. The gene calls are TRBV28 and TRBJ2-3; 7 positions match TRBD1. The CDR3 runs 14 residues. Germline CDR1 reads MDHEN; CDR2 reads SYDVKM. V dropped 6 bases and J dropped 6; count of bases not matched to a gene: 9.

V usage is TRBV6-2 or TRBV6-3 and J usage is TRBJ2-7, with 7 bases lining up with TRBD1. There are 16 residues in the CDR3. Germline V gene data show CDR1 as MNHEY and CDR2 as SVGEGT. The V gene end was trimmed by 3 bases and the J gene end by 4 bases; junction bases not matched to a gene: 12. Written as DNA, the CDR3 is TGTGCCAGCAGTTATTATTCGACGGGACAGCCTTACGAGCAGTACTTC. Translated: CASSYYSTGQPYEQYF.

The chain recombines TRBV29-1 with TRBJ2-2; D is ambiguous. Germline values: CDR1 SQVTM, CDR2 ANQGSEA. Trimming stripped 5 bases from V and 6 bases from J, with 10 bases between. This CDR3 comprises 12 residues. The CDR3 protein is CSVLPSAGELFF. In DNA form, the CDR3 reads TGCAGCGTTTTACCGTCCGCCGGGGAGCTGTTTTTT.

This chain uses TRBV9 with TRBJ2-1; 9 bases are shared with TRBD2. The J segment lost 5 bases and the V segment lost 4 bases, leaving 13 bases of the junction unmatched. The CDR3 sequence is 17 residues long. Germline values: CDR1 SGDLS, CDR2 YYNGEE. CDR3 sequence: CASSMDPVTSGNNEQFF. CDR3 in DNA: TGTGCCAGCAGCATGGATCCCGTGACTAGCGGAAACAATGAGCAGTTCTTC.

This clonotype was detected only a few times. This chain connects TRBV20-1 to TRBJ2-3, with a tentative D call TRBD2 (5 bases). V lost 5 bases and J lost 6, with 18 bases in between. The CDR3 covers 14 residues. Germline V gene data show CDR1 as DFQATT and CDR2 as SNEGSKA (reference sequence). CDR3 sequence reads: CSARRQGRGDTQYF. The CDR3 coding sequence is TGCAGTGCTCGAAGACAAGGACGGGGTGATACGCAGTATTTT.

The genes are TRBV4-3 and TRBJ2-3; TRBD2 matches 8 bases. The V gene's germline CDR1 is LGHNA and CDR2 YSLEER. The ends lost 0 bases at V and 4 bases at J; junction bases unmatched: 6. The CDR3 contains 16 residues. CDR3 DNA sequence: TGCGCCAGCAGCCAAGATCGACGGGGGGGTGCAGATACGCAGTATTTT. Translated, it gives CASSQDRRGGADTQYF.

To note about this clonotype: The junction departs from the called germline gene at one end, perhaps through a read error. The rearrangement links TRBV11-1 to TRBJ1-1; no clear D. The germline gives CDR1 SGHAT, CDR2 FQDESV (reference sequence). The length of the CDR3 is 15 residues. The CDR3 is CASSESTGMNAEAFF. DNA of the CDR3: TGTGCCAGCAGCGAGTCGACGGGGATGAACGCTGAAGCTTTCTTT.

In this sample, this clonotype turned up many times. The V and J genes are TRBV5-6 and TRBJ1-2; tentative D call: TRBD1 (5 bases). The CDR3 loop spans 14 amino acids. Trimming cost V 0 bases and J 2 bases, with 8 bases left between them. CDR1 SGHDT and CDR2 YYEEEE come from the germline V gene. CDR3 nucleotide sequence: TGTGCCAGCAGCTTGGATGGGACCAACTATGGCTACACCTTC. Protein sequence: CASSLDGTNYGYTF.

This clonotype was observed a few times. The V call is TRBV7-2, the J call TRBJ2-5; D gene ambiguous. V was cut by 4 bases and J by 5 bases, with 14 bases left in between. The germline gives CDR1 SGHTA, CDR2 FQGNSA. This CDR3 contains 14 residues. The CDR3 is CASSSPYGLETQYF. CDR3 coding DNA: TGTGCCAGCAGCTCACCCTACGGGCTGGAGACCCAGTACTTC.

The V call is TRBV30, the J call TRBJ2-4, with D possibly being TRBD1 (6 bases). The J call is in doubt because the DNA end fits TRBJ2-7 better. From germline, CDR1 is GTSNPN and CDR2 SVGIG (reference sequence). CDR3 size: 12 residues. CDR3 sequence: CAWIFGGHEQYF. In DNA form, the CDR3 reads TGTGCCTGGATTTTTGGGGGCCACGAGCAGTACTTC.

There are many counts of this clonotype. The chain recombines TRBV4-1 with TRBJ1-4; maybe TRBD1 (6 bases). This CDR3 is built from 15 residues. Germline V gene data show CDR1 as MGHRA and CDR2 as YSYEKL. V was cut by 1 base and J by 7 bases, with 13 bases left in between. The CDR3: CASSQGTGFSEKLFF. In nucleotides, the CDR3 is TGCGCCAGCAGCCAAGGAACAGGGTTTAGTGAAAAACTGTTTTTT.

This clonotype was found many times. V and J are TRBV10-3 and TRBJ2-5; the D gene is possibly TRBD1 (6 bases). CDR1 ENHRY and CDR2 SYGVKD come from the germline V gene. With 8 bases removed from V and 5 bases from J, the gap between germline ends came to 24 bases. The CDR3 extends over 16 amino acids. CDR3 amino acids: CAIRPTPTGSAETQYF. CDR3 sequence (DNA): TGTGCCATCCGACCCACCCCCACAGGGTCCGCGGAGACCCAGTACTTC.

The V gene is TRBV6-2 or TRBV6-3, the J gene TRBJ1-4; perhaps TRBD1 as D (5 bases). Trimming pared 6 bases from V and 6 bases from J, leaving 23 bases between. The germline CDR1 and CDR2 sequences are MNHEY and SVGEGT. The CDR3 has 17 residues. In nucleotides, the CDR3 is TGTGCCAGCAGCCCCTCGCGACCAGACAGAGGTGATGAAAAACTGTTTTTT. Amino acids: CASSPSRPDRGDEKLFF.

This clonotype was observed many times. The V gene is TRBV9, the J gene TRBJ2-4; D not resolved. Germline-derived CDR1 and CDR2 are SGDLS and YYNGEE. V lost 4 bases to trimming and J lost 8 bases, with 16 bases between them. This CDR3 is built from 14 residues. The CDR3 is CASSSRPSRDIQYF. As DNA, the CDR3 is TGTGCCAGCAGCTCTCGACCGTCTCGCGACATTCAGTACTTC.

Only a few counts were recorded for this clonotype. The chain combines TRBV7-2 with TRBJ1-4; no definite D call. V lost 5 bases and J 4 bases, leaving 11 bases between the germline ends. Germline-derived CDR1 and CDR2 are SGHTA and FQGNSA. CDR3 length: 14 amino acids. This chain's CDR3 is CASSRRHLNEKLFF. CDR3 DNA sequence: TGTGCCAGCAGCCGTCGACACCTTAATGAAAAACTGTTTTTT. Together with reference TRBV7-2 and TRBJ1-4, the CDR3 gives the full variable domain: GAGVSQSPSNKVTEKGKDVELRCDPISGHTALYWYRQSLGQGLEFLIYFQGNSAPDKSGLPSDRFSAERTGGSVSTLTIQRTQQEDSAVYLCASSRRHLNEKLFFGSGTQLSVL.

This clonotype was counted ten times or more. The chain joins TRBV7-9 to TRBJ2-6; D unclear. V gave up 1 base and J gave up 3 bases, with 7 bases separating them. In germline, CDR1 is SEHNR, CDR2 FQNEAQ (reference sequence). This CDR3 region has 15 residues. The CDR3 reads CASSLGSGGANVLTF. The CDR3 DNA reads TGTGCCAGCAGCTTAGGGTCGGGTGGGGCCAACGTCCTGACTTTC.

The chain recombines TRBV4-3 with TRBJ2-1; 7 bases line up with TRBD1. The closer fit of TRBJ2-7 to the DNA end suggests the J call may be wrong. The germline V gene has CDR1 LGHNA and CDR2 YSLEER. This CDR3 comprises 16 residues. DNA for the CDR3: TGCGCCAGCAGCCAAGCCCAACAGGGGTCCTACAATGAGCAGTACTTC. As protein: CASSQAQQGSYNEQYF.

J is TRBJ1-1 and V is TRBV29-1, with 7 nucleotides matching TRBD1. Per the germline V gene, CDR1 is SQVTM and CDR2 is ANQGSEA. The CDR3 runs to 14 residues. Trimming cost V 7 bases and J 2 bases; bases outside gene matches: 10. CDR3 sequence reads: CSAKAGTDNTEAFF. In DNA form, the CDR3 reads TGCAGCGCTAAAGCCGGGACAGATAACACTGAAGCTTTCTTT.

This chain uses TRBV16 with TRBJ1-2; D gene unclear. V lost 4 bases to trimming and J lost 7 bases, with 13 bases between them. The CDR3 loop spans 13 amino acids. CDR1 is KGHSY, CDR2 FQNENV, per germline. This CDR3 reads CASSPMAASGYTF. The CDR3, as DNA: TGTGCCAGCAGCCCGATGGCAGCGTCTGGCTACACCTTC. The full variable domain, in which reference TRBV16 and TRBJ1-2 provide the parts outside the CDR3, is GEEVAQTPKHLVRGEGQKAKLYCAPIKGHSYVFWYQQVLKNEFKFLISFQNENVFDETGMPKERFSAKCLPNSPCSLEIQATKLEDSAVYFCASSPMAASGYTFGSGTRLTVV.

In its sample, this clonotype was seen many times. The rearrangement links TRBV29-1 to TRBJ2-1, with unresolved D. Trimming took 4 bases from V and 2 from J, leaving 9 bases between them. Germline lookup yields CDR1 SQVTM and CDR2 ANQGSEA. The CDR3 sequence is 13 residues long. CDR3 residues: CSVGGDTYNEQFF. CDR3 nucleotides: TGCAGCGTTGGTGGGGATACCTACAATGAGCAGTTCTTC.

V usage is TRBV7-9 and J usage is TRBJ2-1; 10 bases map to TRBD1. CDR3 size: 16 residues. The V segment lost 1 base and the J segment 13 bases; nucleotides outside the gene matches: 13. Germline CDR1 SEHNR, CDR2 FQNEAQ (reference sequence). The CDR3 loop is CASSLVGQGISETQFF. The CDR3, as DNA: TGTGCCAGCAGCTTAGTGGGACAGGGGATTTCCGAGACCCAGTTCTTC. Combining the CDR3 with reference TRBV7-9 and TRBJ2-1 gives the whole variable domain DTGVSQNPRHKITKRGQNVTFRCDPISEHNRLYWYRQTLGQGPEFLTYFQNEAQLEKSRLLSDRFSAERPKGSFSTLEIQRTEQGDSAMYLCASSLVGQGISETQFFGPGTRLTVL.

On this clonotype: Germline and junction disagree at one end, which may indicate a read error. The V and J genes are TRBV7-7 and TRBJ2-7; 10 bases line up with TRBD1. Germline CDR1 SSHAT, CDR2 FNYEAQ (reference sequence). The CDR3 has 16 amino acids. CDR3 DNA: TGTGCTAGCAGCTTGAATAGGACAGGGGGTTCCTACGAGCAGTACTTC. Its translation: CASSLNRTGGSYEQYF.